This paragraph covers one TCR beta chain sequence. The antigen is unknown. There are 16 residues in the CDR3. Looked up from germline, CDR1 is LGHNA and CDR2 is YNFKEQ. TCRdb reworked the 5' RACE reads into one entry per CDR3 protein, no DNA. Its clone listing holds 250,000 to 300,000 distinct CDR3 sequences. These data originate in a study of T cells expressing NK-cell markers. Whole-study findings and limits: HCMV specificity of the expanded NKG2C+ T cell clones was not established.

This clonotype originated in a woman aged 18-70 years in good health. The material sequenced was blood T cells: a sorted CD56 or NKG2C T cell subset, CD4+ or CD8+ T cells, or bulk PBMC T cells (not recorded which). The chain employs TRBV4-2 and TRBJ2-1; TCRdb indicates TRBD1, and absent DNA this call remains unverified. The CDR3 sequence: CASSLSGTGDHNEQFF.